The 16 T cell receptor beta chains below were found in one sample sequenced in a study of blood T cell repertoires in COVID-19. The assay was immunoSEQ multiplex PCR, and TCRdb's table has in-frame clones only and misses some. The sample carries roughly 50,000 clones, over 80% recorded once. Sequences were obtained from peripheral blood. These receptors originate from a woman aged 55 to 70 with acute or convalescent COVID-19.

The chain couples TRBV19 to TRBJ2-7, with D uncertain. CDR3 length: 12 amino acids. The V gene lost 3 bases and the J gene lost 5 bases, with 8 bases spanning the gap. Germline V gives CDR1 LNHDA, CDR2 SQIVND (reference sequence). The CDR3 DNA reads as TGTGCCAGTAGTATCAGTACGAACGAGCAGTACTTC. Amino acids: CASSISTNEQYF.

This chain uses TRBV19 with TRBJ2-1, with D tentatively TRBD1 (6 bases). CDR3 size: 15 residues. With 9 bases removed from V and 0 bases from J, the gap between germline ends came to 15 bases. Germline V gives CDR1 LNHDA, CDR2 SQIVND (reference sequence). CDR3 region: CASRNRESSYNEQFF. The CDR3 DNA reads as TGTGCCAGCAGGAACAGGGAATCCTCCTACAATGAGCAGTTCTTC.

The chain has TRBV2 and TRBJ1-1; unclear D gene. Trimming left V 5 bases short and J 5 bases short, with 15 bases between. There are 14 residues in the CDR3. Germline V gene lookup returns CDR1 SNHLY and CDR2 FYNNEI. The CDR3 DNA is TGTGCCAGCAGTCAGAGAGGCCTTGGGACTGAAGCTTTCTTT. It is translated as CASSQRGLGTEAFF.

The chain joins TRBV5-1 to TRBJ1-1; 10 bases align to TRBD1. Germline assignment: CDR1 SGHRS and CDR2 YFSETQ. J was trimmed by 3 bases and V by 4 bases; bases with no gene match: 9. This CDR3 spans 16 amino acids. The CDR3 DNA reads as TGCGCCAGCAGCCCACGGATCGGGACAGGGGACACTGAAGCTTTCTTT. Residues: CASSPRIGTGDTEAFF.

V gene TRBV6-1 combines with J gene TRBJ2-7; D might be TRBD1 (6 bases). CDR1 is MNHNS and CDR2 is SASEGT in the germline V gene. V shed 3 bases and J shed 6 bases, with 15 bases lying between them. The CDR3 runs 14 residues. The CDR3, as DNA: TGTGCCAGCAGTGAGGTAGGGCGAGGGGGCGAGCAGTACTTC. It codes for CASSEVGRGGEQYF.

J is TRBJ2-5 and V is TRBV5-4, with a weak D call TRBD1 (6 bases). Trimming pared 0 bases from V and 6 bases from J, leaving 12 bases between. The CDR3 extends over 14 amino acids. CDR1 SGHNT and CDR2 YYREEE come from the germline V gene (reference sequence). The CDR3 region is CASSLDFQGKTQYF. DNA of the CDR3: TGTGCCAGCAGCTTGGATTTCCAGGGGAAGACCCAGTACTTC.

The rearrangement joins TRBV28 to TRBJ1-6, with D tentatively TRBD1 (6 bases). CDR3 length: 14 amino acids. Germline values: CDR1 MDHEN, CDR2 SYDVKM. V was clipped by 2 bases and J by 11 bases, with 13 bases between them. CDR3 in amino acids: CASSLPGVVTPLHF. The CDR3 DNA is TGTGCCAGCAGTTTACCAGGGGTGGTCACACCCCTCCACTTT.

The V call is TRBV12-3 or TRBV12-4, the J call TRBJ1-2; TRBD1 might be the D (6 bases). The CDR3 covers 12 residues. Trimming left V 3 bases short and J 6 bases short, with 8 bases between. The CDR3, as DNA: TGTGCCAGCAGTTTTCGGACAGATGGCTACACCTTC. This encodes CASSFRTDGYTF.

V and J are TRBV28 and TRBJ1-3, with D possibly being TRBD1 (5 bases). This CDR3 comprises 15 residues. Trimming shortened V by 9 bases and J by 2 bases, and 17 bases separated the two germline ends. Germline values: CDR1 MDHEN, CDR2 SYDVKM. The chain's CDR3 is CASCSWGDPGNTIYF. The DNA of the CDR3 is TGTGCCAGTTGTAGTTGGGGGGATCCTGGAAACACCATATATTTT.

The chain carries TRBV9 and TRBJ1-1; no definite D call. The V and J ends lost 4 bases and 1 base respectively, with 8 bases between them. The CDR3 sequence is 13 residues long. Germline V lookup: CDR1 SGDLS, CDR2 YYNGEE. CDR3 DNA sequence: TGTGCCAGCAGCCAGGCAGGGAACACTGAAGCTTTCTTT. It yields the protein CASSQAGNTEAFF. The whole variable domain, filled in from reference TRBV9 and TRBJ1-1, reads DSGVTQTPKHLITATGQRVTLRCSPRSGDLSVYWYQQSLDQGLQFLIQYYNGEERAKGNILERFSAQQFPDLHSELNLSSLELGDSALYFCASSQAGNTEAFFGQGTRLTVV.

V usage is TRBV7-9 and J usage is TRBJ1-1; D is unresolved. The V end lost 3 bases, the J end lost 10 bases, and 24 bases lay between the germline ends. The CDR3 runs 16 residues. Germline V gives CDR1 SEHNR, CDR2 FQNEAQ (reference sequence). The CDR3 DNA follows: TGTGCCAGCAGCTTTACGTCTGGCCATCCCGGAGCTCCAGCTTTCTTT. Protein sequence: CASSFTSGHPGAPAFF.

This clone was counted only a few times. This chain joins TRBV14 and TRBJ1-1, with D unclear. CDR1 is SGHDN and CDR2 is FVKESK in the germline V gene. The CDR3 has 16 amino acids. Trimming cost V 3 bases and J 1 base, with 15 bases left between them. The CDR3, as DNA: TGTGCCAGCAGCCAGTACTCGAGGGCCCGGAACACTGAAGCTTTCTTT. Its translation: CASSQYSRARNTEAFF.

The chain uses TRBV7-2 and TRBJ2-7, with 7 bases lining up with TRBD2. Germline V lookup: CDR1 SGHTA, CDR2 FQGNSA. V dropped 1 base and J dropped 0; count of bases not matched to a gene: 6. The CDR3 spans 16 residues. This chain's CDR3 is CASSLGGGGGSYEQYF. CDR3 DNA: TGTGCCAGCAGCTTAGGGGGCGGGGGAGGCTCCTACGAGCAGTACTTC.

CDR3 sequence reads: CASSQTLAGGPTDTQYF. Written as DNA, the CDR3 is TGTGCCAGCAGCCAAACCTTAGCGGGGGGGCCCACAGATACGCAGTATTTT. This chain links TRBV4-2 with TRBJ2-3; TRBD2 aligns across 11 bases. This CDR3 comprises 17 residues. V lost 2 bases and J lost 2; bases outside the gene matches: 6. Germline CDR1 and CDR2: LGHNA and YNFKEQ.

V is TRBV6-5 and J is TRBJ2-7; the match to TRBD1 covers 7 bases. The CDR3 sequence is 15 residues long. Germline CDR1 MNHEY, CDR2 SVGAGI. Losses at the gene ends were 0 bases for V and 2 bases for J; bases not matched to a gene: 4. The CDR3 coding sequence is TGTGCCAGCAGTTACTCCGGGACAGTTGCCTACGAGCAGTACTTC. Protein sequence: CASSYSGTVAYEQYF.

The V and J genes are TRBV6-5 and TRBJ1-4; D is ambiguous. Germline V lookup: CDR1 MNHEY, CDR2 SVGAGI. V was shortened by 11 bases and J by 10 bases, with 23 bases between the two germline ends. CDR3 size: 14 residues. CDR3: CACRGDRSRGKLFF. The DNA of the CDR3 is TGTGCCTGCCGGGGAGATAGGAGCCGAGGAAAACTGTTTTTT.